The 10 T cell receptor beta chains presented below share a single source sample, sequenced in a study of T-cell reconstitution after alpha-beta-depleted transplantation in children. Unique molecular identifiers were incorporated into the prepared TCRbeta library. TCRdb called the PCR reads again in MiXCR, with one record for every CDR3 protein. Of approximately 490,000 distinct CDR3 sequences in the sample, about 11% were seen once. The sequences come from PBMCs, collected before TCRalphabeta/CD19-depleted stem cell transplant. The receptors were sampled from a child younger than 10 with inherited bone marrow failure, due to receive a stem cell transplant.

The chain employs TRBV11-2 and TRBJ2-2, with 10 bases that match TRBD2. The CDR3 has 18 residues. V lost 4 bases and J lost 1; bases outside the gene matches: 9. Germline V lookup: CDR1 SGHAT, CDR2 FQNNGV. CDR3 nucleotides: TGTGCCAGCAGCTCTATGACTAGCGGGCCTTTGAACACCGGGGAGCTGTTTTTT. Translated: CASSSMTSGPLNTGELFF.

The V and J genes are TRBV20-1 and TRBJ2-7; 8 bases map to TRBD1. The V and J ends lost 3 bases and 3 bases, in that order; junction bases with no gene match: 10. There are 15 residues in the CDR3. Germline V lookup: CDR1 DFQATT, CDR2 SNEGSKA (reference sequence). CDR3 sequence reads: CSARPRTGNNYEQYF. As DNA, the CDR3 is TGCAGTGCTAGGCCGCGGACAGGGAATAACTACGAGCAGTACTTC.

This clonotype was counted ten times or more. The chain links TRBV15 to TRBJ2-5, with D perhaps TRBD1 or TRBD2 (6 bases each). V lost 1 base, J lost 3 bases, and 21 bases lay in between. The CDR3 consists of 18 residues. CDR1 LNHNV and CDR2 YYDKDF come from the germline V gene (reference sequence). CDR3 sequence: CATSRGGASGQVEETQYF. The CDR3 DNA reads as TGTGCCACCAGCAGAGGGGGGGCATCCGGCCAGGTGGAAGAGACCCAGTACTTC.

This clonotype was seen many times. The gene calls are TRBV20-1 and TRBJ2-7; 9 bases are shared with TRBD2. The germline CDR1 and CDR2 sequences are DFQATT and SNEGSKA (reference sequence). V lost 0 bases, J lost 10 bases, and 13 bases stayed unmatched. The CDR3 is 15 residues long. The DNA for the CDR3 is TGCAGTGCTAGAGATAGGAGACTAGCGGTAAATCCCCAGTACTTC. It encodes CSARDRRLAVNPQYF.

CDR3 in amino acids: CASSQDYPGRCDQPQHF. The CDR3 region has the DNA TGCGCCAGCAGCCAAGATTACCCAGGGAGGTGCGATCAGCCCCAGCATTTT. The V and J genes are TRBV4-3 and TRBJ1-5; a weak D match, TRBD1 (5 bases). The CDR3 is 17 residues long. The V gene's germline CDR1 is LGHNA and CDR2 YSLEER. V was clipped by 0 bases and J by 5 bases, with 17 bases between them.

This clonotype was found many times. The CDR3 is CASSQSQGITYEQYF. CDR3 coding DNA: TGCGCCAGCAGCCAATCTCAGGGTATCACCTACGAGCAGTACTTC. The chain recombines TRBV4-1 with TRBJ2-7; TRBD1 might be the D (5 bases). Germline V gene lookup returns CDR1 MGHRA and CDR2 YSYEKL. The V end was cut by 2 bases, the J end by 2 bases, with 13 bases between. The CDR3 runs to 15 residues.

CDR3 loop: CATSDFGTRRGPYEQYF. The DNA for the CDR3 is TGTGCCACCAGTGATTTTGGGACCCGCAGGGGGCCCTACGAGCAGTACTTC. The chain carries TRBV24-1 and TRBJ2-7; 8 nucleotides agree with TRBD1. The CDR3 has 17 residues. The trim removed 1 base at V and 2 bases at J, leaving 9 bases unmatched. Germline CDR1 KGHDR, CDR2 SFDVKD.

As to this clonotype: This sequence may be a read error, since a much larger clone differs from it by one base. V usage is TRBV28 and J usage is TRBJ1-2; 7 nucleotides align to TRBD1. CDR1 is MDHEN, CDR2 SYDVKM, per germline. J gave up 1 base and V 6 bases, and 5 bases lay outside the gene matches. This CDR3 is 14 amino acids long. The CDR3 loop reads CASRPGQFNYGYTF. CDR3 bases: TGTGCCAGCAGGCCGGGACAGTTTAACTATGGCTACACCTTC.

There are a few counts of this clonotype. The J gene is TRBJ2-2, the V gene TRBV7-9, with TRBD2 as a possible D gene (5 bases). CDR3 length equals 16 residues. CDR1 is SEHNR and CDR2 is FQNEAQ in the germline V gene (reference sequence). The V and J ends lost 1 base and 4 bases respectively, with 13 bases between them. The CDR3 DNA reads as TGTGCCAGCAGCTTAGTAGGGAGATCGGGCACCGGGGAGCTGTTTTTT. It encodes CASSLVGRSGTGELFF.

This clonotype showed up just a few times. The rearrangement links TRBV11-2 to TRBJ2-1; TRBD2 aligns across 10 bases. The J segment lost 5 bases and the V segment lost 6 bases, leaving 7 bases of the junction unmatched. The germline CDR1 and CDR2 sequences are SGHAT and FQNNGV. This CDR3 comprises 15 residues. For the CDR3, the DNA is TGTGCCAGCAGATCGCTAGCGGGAGTCCACAATGAGCAGTTCTTC. It translates to CASRSLAGVHNEQFF.